Listed here is a single TCR beta chain. This receptor's antigen is unknown. Within one base of it there is no much larger clone, and no base qualities were kept. To estimate absolute template abundance from read counts, synthetic TCR analog templates were spiked into each PCR. TCRbeta CDR3 regions were amplified from genomic DNA with bias-controlled V and J gene primers using the immunoSEQ assay. Rearranged TCRbeta segments were sequenced at approximately 20X coverage. On the study's bioinformatics: Clustering was used to correct sequencing errors, and CDR3s were annotated against IMGT to assign V, D and J genes. Out-of-frame and stop-codon sequences were excluded, and only productive TCRbeta rearrangements were used in downstream analyses. To compute clonality, Shannon entropy was normalized by the log of the number of unique productive sequences and then subtracted from one. Fisher's exact test with Benjamini-Hochberg correction, using a cutoff of adjusted p below 0.01, was how clones that differed between time points or between blood and tumor were identified. Imported from immuneACCESS, the table was reduced by TCRdb to in-frame sequences with V and J called. These copies leave out some clones; in studies compared against another copy, an unresolved V gene accounts for under half, and the cause of the remainder is not known. V, J and clone size are those of that table, while D and trimming were read from the DNA. In this sample the table shows tens of thousands of clones, around 90% of which occur a single time. In total, the top ten clones hold around 8.3% of the sample.

The cohort comprised approximately 30 patients with locally advanced or metastatic urothelial carcinoma treated at Memorial Sloan Kettering on a trial protocol. Peripheral blood mononuclear cells were collected pretreatment and during treatment, with between 1 and 8 total time points per patient. The Qiagen DNeasy Blood extraction kit was used to purify genomic DNA from total PBMCs and tumor samples. Collected pretreatment and during treatment, PBMCs were isolated and stored as previously described. The source of the sample is a study of PD-L1 blockade in urothelial cancer (dated by TCRdb to 2016 to 2017). Concerning the study at large: Every patient began therapy in the mid-2010s and was given atezolizumab 1,200 mg intravenously every 3 weeks. An exploratory multi-omic analysis was conducted of the somatic, immune and clinical correlates of response to PD-L1 blockade with atezolizumab in urothelial cancer. In the same patients, whole exome sequencing and RNA sequencing of pretreatment tumors were performed in addition to TCR sequencing. Blood samples were analyzed at 3 weeks after treatment start (second dose) and at 6 weeks after treatment start. Some 29 patients had pretreatment blood TCR-seq, approximately 24 had at least one posttreatment blood collection, and approximately 24 had tumor TCR-seq. About 10 patients achieved durable clinical benefit and approximately 19 did not. An ECOG performance status of 0 or 1 was recorded for the patients, and 0 to 3 prior chemotherapy regimens had been received by the patients. Blood samples yielded a median of around 150,000 T cells and roughly 83,000 unique TCRs, with median clonality about 0.08. Pretreatment tumor samples, along with matched peripheral blood collected serially before and after atezolizumab treatment, underwent TCR sequencing. Durable clinical benefit was defined as progression-free survival longer than 6 months, and TCR features were also tested against progression-free and overall survival. About 85% of the roughly 30 patients were males with bladder-origin urothelial cancer, and about 65% of the roughly 30 reported a prior smoking history.

CDR3 length: 13 amino acids, cysteine to phenylalanine. The entry retains the CDR3 DNA only, 39 bases that are in frame from base 1. CDR1 and CDR2 are drawn from the germline V gene: SGHDT, YYEEEE. Between the V and J ends, shortened by 3 bases and 7 bases respectively, the junction contains 12 bases. Overall study results and their limits: At 3 weeks after the start of treatment, tumor-associated TCR clones in peripheral blood had expanded more in patients with durable benefit (n ≈ 22, p = 0.022). Improved progression-free and overall survival was associated with having pretreatment peripheral blood TCR clonality below the median. Because the sample size was small (n of about 30) and many of the analyses were exploratory, the results are meant to be hypothesis-generating.

The sequencing here drew on PBMCs, taken around atezolizumab (anti-PD-L1) treatment. This TCR derives from a man aged 65 to 79 with urothelial cancer. The V and J genes are TRBV5-6 and TRBJ2-3; matching of 6 bases hints at TRBD2 as the D gene. The DNA reads TGTGCCAGCAGCTCATGGGACTCTAATACGCAGTATTTT. Translated, this is CASSSWDSNTQYF.